These T cell receptor beta chains were read from a single sample in a study of blood T cell repertoires in COVID-19. The method was immunoSEQ multiplex PCR; TCRdb's version includes in-frame clones alone and lacks a portion of them. Of about 230,000 clones in the sample, 83% were seen once. The material sequenced was peripheral blood. The receptors derive from a woman aged 70 to 79 with active or convalescent COVID-19. CDR3s include the opening cysteine and the closing phenylalanine or tryptophan. D genes are given only for firm matches. Not every row has a clone size; where given, it reads once, few, many or a size class.

j_call d_call clone_size v_call cdr3_nt cdr3_aa
TRBJ1-2 NA NA TRBV12-3/TRBV12-4 TGTGCCAGCAGTATAGGAGCTGGCTACACCTTC CASSIGAGYTF
TRBJ2-7 NA few TRBV7-8 TGTGCCAGCAGCTTAGCTGCAGGGACCTACGAGCAGTACTTC CASSLAAGTYEQYF
TRBJ2-7 NA NA TRBV7-2 TGTGCCAGCAGCTTAAATCCCCGACTTGCTGCCGAGCAGTACTTC CASSLNPRLAAEQYF
TRBJ2-2 TRBD2 NA TRBV19 TGTGCCAGTAGTATAGACCCTATTGGACTAGCGGGAAACACCGGGGAGCTGTTTTTT CASSIDPIGLAGNTGELFF
TRBJ2-3 NA NA TRBV12-3/TRBV12-4 TGTGCCAGCAGTCGGGACTTAGCAGATACGCAGTATTTT CASSRDLADTQYF
TRBJ1-2 NA once TRBV27 TGTGCCAGCGCAAAACGGGGCTATGGCTACACCTTC CASAKRGYGYTF
TRBJ2-3 TRBD2 NA TRBV6-5 TGTGCCAGCAGTTGGACTAGCGGTACAGATACGCAGTATTTT CASSWTSGTDTQYF
TRBJ2-3 NA NA TRBV19 TGTGCCAGTAGTGTCTCCTCCAGGGGTACGGGGGATACGCAGTATTTT CASSVSSRGTGDTQYF
TRBJ2-7 NA NA TRBV4-3 TGCGCCAGCAGCCAAGAGAGGGTGTCACAGCGCGACGAGCAGTACTTC CASSQERVSQRDEQYF
TRBJ2-5 NA NA TRBV5-1 TGCGCCAGCAGCTTGGTCGACAGGATCCAAGAGACCCAGTACTTC CASSLVDRIQETQYF
TRBJ1-3 NA NA TRBV5-4 TGTGCCAGCAGCAGTTCGGAGGGAAACACCATATATTTT CASSSSEGNTIYF